Listed here are 2 T cell receptor beta chains from one sample, sequenced in a study of T cells expressing NK-cell markers (dated by TCRdb to the early 2020s). The protocol used for the library was 5' RACE. Sequencing instrument: Illumina HiSeq 2000. TCRdb reanalyzed the reads, keeping one entry per CDR3 protein sequence and omitting DNA. The sample has about 400,000 distinct CDR3 sequences on record. The ten most abundant clones make up roughly 10% of the sample. The sequencing sample was made of blood T cells: a sorted CD56 or NKG2C T cell subset, CD4+ or CD8+ T cells, or bulk PBMC T cells (not recorded which). The receptors stem from a woman aged 50 to 60 in good health. Donor details come from another sample of the same person, matched by shared clones.

V usage is TRBV2 and J usage is TRBJ2-3; as DNA is missing, the TRBD2 call by TCRdb cannot be tested. The CDR3 spans 16 residues. Germline V gene lookup returns CDR1 SNHLY and CDR2 FYNNEI. CDR3 region: CASRVTSGSKTDTQYF.

The chain links TRBV6-6 to TRBJ1-1; TCRdb designates TRBD1, a call that cannot be tested without DNA. Germline values: CDR1 MNHNY, CDR2 SVGAGI (reference sequence). CDR3 length: 14 amino acids. The chain's CDR3 is CATLQKQGGTEAFF.